This note documents a single T cell receptor beta chain sequence. What it binds is not known. Just one base apart from a much larger clone, this may be a read error. The CDR3 spans 16 residues. This sample is drawn from a study of CD8 T cells in ankylosing spondylitis. Study findings and constraints: Blood from ankylosing spondylitis patients appeared to carry a characteristic roughly 8-variant TCR beta motif. Significantly higher representation of disease-linked clones was reported for matched ankylosing spondylitis synovial fluid. Disease-linked clones bore a CD8+ phenotype and were relatively rare in peripheral blood.

TCR beta libraries were made by quantitative 5'-RACE with molecular barcodes. TCRdb re-called the 5' RACE reads through MiXCR, storing one row per CDR3 protein. The table lists 200,000 to 250,000 distinct CDR3 sequences, about 10% of them singletons. Sequences were obtained from blood, either unsorted or a sorted T cell fraction (not recorded which). This chain uses TRBV21-1 with TRBJ2-2; the table's D call TRBD2 went unverified against the DNA. TRBV21-1 is a pseudogene locus. This TCR was sampled from a male donor with ankylosing spondylitis or in good health (not recorded which). CDR3 sequence reads: CASSKDGGGAGGALFF. Here the CDR3 DNA reads TGTGCCAGCAGCAAAGATGGCGGGGGGGCTGGCGGGGCGCTGTTTTTT.